The rows below give T cell receptor beta chains drawn from one sample of a study of blood T cell repertoires in COVID-19. Assay: immunoSEQ multiplex PCR; the TCRdb copy retains only in-frame clones and omits some. The repertoire holds roughly 290,000 clones, about 89% seen once, with around 7.8% in the top ten. The sequenced sample was peripheral blood. Source of these receptors: a woman between 45 and 65 years old who had recovered from COVID-19. The CDR3 runs from the conserved cysteine through the conserved F or W. Fields, in order: V gene, J gene, D gene, clone size, CDR3 DNA, CDR3 protein. The D gene is left open where the match is weak. Clone size is given for some rows only: seen once, a few or many times, or a class if the clone is expanded.

TRBV6-6	TRBJ1-5	-	-	TGTGCCGGCTCGCGGGGGCAGAGGGCGAGCAATCAGCCCCAGCATTTT	CAGSRGQRASNQPQHF
TRBV19	TRBJ2-4	TRBD1	-	TGTGCCAGTAGTAGTGGACAGGAAAACATTCAGTACTTC	CASSSGQENIQYF
TRBV21-1	TRBJ1-3	-	-	TGTGCCAGCAGCAAGGGACAGGGGGAAAACACCATATATTTT	CASSKGQGENTIYF
TRBV4-3	TRBJ2-1	TRBD1	-	TGCGCCAGCAGCCCTGGGACAGGGGCGTACAATGAGCAGTTCTTC	CASSPGTGAYNEQFF
TRBV20-1	TRBJ1-1	-	-	TGCAGTGCTAGTAGGGGTAACGGGAACACTGAAGCTTTCTTT	CSASRGNGNTEAFF
TRBV11-2	TRBJ2-1	-	many	TGTGCCAGCAGCTTAGGGGCGGGGTCCTACAATGAGCAGTTCTTC	CASSLGAGSYNEQFF
TRBV7-2	TRBJ2-1	TRBD2	-	TGTGCCAGCAGCTTCGGACTAGCGGGAGGACTTGAGCAGTTCTTC	CASSFGLAGGLEQFF
TRBV3-1/TRBV3-2	TRBJ1-2	TRBD1	-	TGTGCCAGCAGCCAAGAACAGGGGGGGGTCGGCTACACCTTC	CASSQEQGGVGYTF
TRBV11-3	TRBJ2-5	-	-	TGTGCCAGCAGCAGAGACAGCCAAGAGACCCAGTACTTC	CASSRDSQETQYF
TRBV2	TRBJ1-5	-	-	TGTGCCAGCAACGGGCAGATCCCGGGGCAGCCCCAGCATTTT	CASNGQIPGQPQHF
TRBV6-1	TRBJ2-3	-	-	TGTGCCAGCAGTGAATCGTCTACTATCACAGATACGCAGTATTTT	CASSESSTITDTQYF
TRBV2	TRBJ2-7	-	-	TGTGCCAGCAGAGCAGGGGTCCACGAGCAGTACTTC	CASRAGVHEQYF
TRBV7-2	TRBJ2-3	TRBD1	-	TGTGCCAGCAGAGGGACAGGGATGGATACGCAGTATTTT	CASRGTGMDTQYF
TRBV2	TRBJ2-7	-	-	TGTGCCAGCAGTGATGGCGGGGGCCCCCTCGACGAGCAGTACTTC	CASSDGGGPLDEQYF
TRBV14	TRBJ2-7	-	-	TGTGCCAGCAGCCCGGGATTCTCCTACGAGCAGTACTTC	CASSPGFSYEQYF
TRBV6-6	TRBJ1-5	-	-	TGTGCCAGCAGTCACGCAAATCTTGGGGGCGGCAATCAGCCCCAGCATTTT	CASSHANLGGGNQPQHF
TRBV30	TRBJ1-6	TRBD1	-	TGTGCCTGGAATCGACAGGGAAATTCACCCCTCCACTTT	CAWNRQGNSPLHF
TRBV30	TRBJ1-5	-	-	TGTGCCTGGAGTGATTACAATAGCAATCAGCCCCAGCATTTT	CAWSDYNSNQPQHF
TRBV12-3/TRBV12-4	TRBJ2-7	-	-	TGTGCCAGCAGCCCCGGGACATCGGGAGAGCAGTACTTC	CASSPGTSGEQYF
TRBV6-5	TRBJ2-7	-	-	TGTGCCAGCAGTCGGTTTCAGGCAAGGGGCTACGAGCAGTACTTC	CASSRFQARGYEQYF
TRBV21-1	TRBJ1-5	-	-	TGTGCCAGCAGCAAAGGGTCAGACCGGGGGGGTCAGCCCCAGCATTTT	CASSKGSDRGGQPQHF
TRBV12-5	TRBJ2-3	TRBD1	-	TGTGCTAGTGCCCTGGGACAGGTACTCACAGATACGCAGTATTTT	CASALGQVLTDTQYF
TRBV4-1	TRBJ2-2	-	-	TGCGCCAGCAGCCAACGCGGGCTAGCGCAAGGAGGCGGGGAGCTGTTTTTT	CASSQRGLAQGGGELFF
TRBV4-3	TRBJ2-5	-	-	TGCGCCAGCAGCCAAGATCCAGCGGTCCCGTTGGCCCAGTACTTC	CASSQDPAVPLAQYF
TRBV27	TRBJ2-4	-	-	TGTGCCAGCAGTTTAATTAGTCGGAGGTTCGAAGGCAAAAACATTCAGTACTTC	CASSLISRRFEGKNIQYF
TRBV10-3	TRBJ2-5	-	-	TGTGCCATCAGTGAGTCTTTCGAAGAGACCCAGTACTTC	CAISESFEETQYF
TRBV5-6	TRBJ2-1	-	-	TGTGCCAGCCTGTCGGGACTCCTCCCCTATGAGCAGTTCTTC	CASLSGLLPYEQFF
TRBV6-1	TRBJ1-2	-	-	TGTGCCAGCAGCCCTGACAGTGACTATGGCTACACCTTC	CASSPDSDYGYTF
TRBV5-4	TRBJ1-4	-	-	TGTGCCAGCAGCTTGTCCAGGGAAAATGAAAAACTGTTTTTT	CASSLSRENEKLFF
TRBV27	TRBJ2-5	-	once	TGTGCCAGCAGTTTATCGACAGGCCTGGAGACCCAGTACTTC	CASSLSTGLETQYF
TRBV28	TRBJ1-5	TRBD1	-	TGTGCCAGCAGTAATAACAGGGGCGGTAATCAGCCCCAGCATTTT	CASSNNRGGNQPQHF
TRBV29-1	TRBJ1-2	TRBD1	-	TGCAGCGCGGGGGACAGGGGATATGGCTACACCTTC	CSAGDRGYGYTF
TRBV5-1	TRBJ1-2	-	-	TGCGCCAGCACGACGGACGGGACTAACTATGGCTACACCTTC	CASTTDGTNYGYTF
TRBV6-2/TRBV6-3	TRBJ1-1	TRBD1	once	TGTGCCAGCAGCCCATCACAGGGGAATGAAGCTTTCTTT	CASSPSQGNEAFF
TRBV7-3	TRBJ2-2	-	once	TGTGCCAGCAGCTCGGAGGGCCGTGGCGGGGAGCTGTTTTTT	CASSSEGRGGELFF
TRBV19	TRBJ2-3	TRBD2	-	TGTGCCAGTAGTATAACTGGGAGGGGCAGCACAGATACGCAGTATTTT	CASSITGRGSTDTQYF
TRBV15	TRBJ2-1	-	once	TGTGCCACCAGCACACACAGGGCCCCCTACAATGAGCAGTTCTTC	CATSTHRAPYNEQFF
TRBV18	TRBJ1-6	-	few	TGTGCCAGCACTCTAGGGGGTTCTTCACCCCTCCACTTT	CASTLGGSSPLHF
TRBV5-1	TRBJ2-5	TRBD2	-	TGCGCCAGCAGCTTGGGAGATCTAGCGGGAGGGTCGGAGACCCAGTACTTC	CASSLGDLAGGSETQYF
TRBV28	TRBJ2-7	TRBD1	-	TGTGCCAGCAGGCGGGACAGGGCGGCCTACGAGCAGTACTTC	CASRRDRAAYEQYF